A single sample gave rise to the 16 T cell receptor beta chains below, sequenced in a study of control samples from healthy donors and cancer patients. Assay used: immunoSEQ multiplex PCR; TCRdb lists only in-frame clones, some missing. This repertoire shows 150,000 to 200,000 clones, nearly 90% found once; its top ten account for approximately 1.4%. The source material was blood. These receptors came from a woman aged 45-65 years in good health.

The gene calls are TRBV27 and TRBJ2-2; D not certain. Trimming left V 3 bases short and J 4 bases short, with 6 bases between. CDR1 is MNHEY, CDR2 SMNVEV, per germline (reference sequence). The CDR3 has 13 residues. CDR3 nucleotide sequence: TGTGCCAGCAGTTTTAGGCGCACCGGGGAGCTGTTTTTT. Translated: CASSFRRTGELFF.

The chain carries TRBV7-9 and TRBJ1-2; possible D gene TRBD1, 5 bases. Germline V lookup: CDR1 SEHNR, CDR2 FQNEAQ (reference sequence). CDR3 length equals 13 residues. Trimming cost V 8 bases and J 3 bases, with 13 bases left between them. The CDR3 sequence is CASYRQTDYGYTF. The CDR3 coding sequence is TGTGCCAGCTACCGACAGACGGACTATGGCTACACCTTC.

The V and J genes are TRBV3-1 (or the pseudogene TRBV3-2) and TRBJ2-7, with TRBD2 matching 9 bases. The CDR3 loop spans 15 amino acids. The V gene's germline CDR1 is LGHDT and CDR2 YNNKEL (reference sequence). J gave up 2 bases and V 3 bases, and 5 bases lay outside the gene matches. In DNA, the CDR3 is TGTGCCAGCAGCCACAAGACTAGCGGAACCTACGAGCAGTACTTC. It translates to CASSHKTSGTYEQYF.

This chain links TRBV3-1 (or the pseudogene TRBV3-2) with TRBJ2-5, with D unresolved. The CDR3 totals 15 residues. The V and J ends lost 3 bases and 4 bases respectively, with 15 bases between them. CDR1 LGHDT and CDR2 YNNKEL come from the germline V gene (reference sequence). In DNA, the CDR3 is TGTGCCAGCAGCCAGATGACGGGTCTAAGAGAGACCCAGTACTTC. This encodes CASSQMTGLRETQYF.

V is TRBV27 and J is TRBJ2-5; TRBD1 aligns across 9 bases. V shed 6 bases and J 2 bases; nucleotides not matched to a gene: 10. Germline CDR1 is MNHEY and CDR2 is SMNVEV (reference sequence). This CDR3 region has 16 residues. The chain's CDR3 is CASSPLTGGFQETQYF. The CDR3 DNA reads as TGTGCCAGCAGCCCCTTAACAGGGGGCTTTCAAGAGACCCAGTACTTC.

This chain joins TRBV21-1 and TRBJ1-6. TRBV21-1 has pseudogene status. CDR3 length equals 15 residues. The CDR3 DNA reads TGTGCCAGCGGGCGGGGGACGGATGATAATTCACCCCTCCACTTT. Encoded protein: CASGRGTDDNSPLHF.

The rearrangement uses TRBV18 and TRBJ1-5, with D hard to call. The CDR3 spans 14 residues. In germline, CDR1 is KGHSH, CDR2 LQKENI. Trimming shortened V by 2 bases and J by 1 base, and 6 bases separated the two germline ends. In nucleotides, the CDR3 is TGTGCCAGCTCACCAGACCGGAGCAATCAGCCCCAGCATTTT. Protein product: CASSPDRSNQPQHF.

This clone was seen a handful of times. The chain employs TRBV19 and TRBJ1-1; the match to TRBD1 covers 12 bases. CDR1 and CDR2 from the germline V gene are LNHDA and SQIVND (reference sequence). CDR3 length: 18 amino acids. J gave up 1 base and V 6 bases, and 12 bases lay outside the gene matches. This chain's CDR3 is CASSNVPGTGGRNTEAFF. CDR3 DNA: TGTGCCAGTAGCAATGTACCCGGGACAGGGGGCAGGAACACTGAAGCTTTCTTT.

The chain recombines TRBV29-1 with TRBJ1-1; a possible D gene is TRBD1 (5 bases). CDR1 is SQVTM, CDR2 ANQGSEA, per germline. Trimming took 4 bases from V and 0 from J, leaving 9 bases between them. The CDR3 loop spans 13 amino acids. As DNA, the CDR3 is TGCAGCGTTGCAGGGAGGTTGAACACTGAAGCTTTCTTT. Translating gives CSVAGRLNTEAFF.

This chain uses TRBV11-2 with TRBJ2-7; D remains ambiguous. This CDR3 is 13 amino acids long. V was shortened by 3 bases and J by 4 bases, with 10 bases between the two germline ends. Germline V gene data show CDR1 as SGHAT and CDR2 as FQNNGV. Here the CDR3 reads CASSFLVGYEQYF. The CDR3 nucleotides read TGTGCCAGCAGCTTTCTTGTGGGATACGAGCAGTACTTC.

The chain carries TRBV9 and TRBJ2-2; D is undetermined. The V gene lost 2 bases and the J gene lost 1 base, with 9 bases spanning the gap. This CDR3 is built from 15 residues. CDR1 is SGDLS and CDR2 is YYNGEE in the germline V gene. CDR3 DNA sequence: TGTGCCAGCAGCGTCGGACGGTTGAACACCGGGGAGCTGTTTTTT. Amino acids: CASSVGRLNTGELFF. The full variable domain, in which reference TRBV9 and TRBJ2-2 provide the parts outside the CDR3, is DSGVTQTPKHLITATGQRVTLRCSPRSGDLSVYWYQQSLDQGLQFLIQYYNGEERAKGNILERFSAQQFPDLHSELNLSSLELGDSALYFCASSVGRLNTGELFFGEGSRLTVL.

The rearrangement joins TRBV28 to TRBJ2-7; D remains ambiguous. Germline lookup yields CDR1 MDHEN and CDR2 SYDVKM. This CDR3 is built from 15 residues. V was shortened by 4 bases and J by 6 bases, with 19 bases between the two germline ends. This chain's CDR3 is CASSSSRVRYPEQYF. In DNA, the CDR3 is TGTGCCAGCAGTTCCTCCCGGGTCCGTTATCCCGAGCAGTACTTC.

V and J are TRBV27 and TRBJ2-1, with 10 bases that match TRBD2. This CDR3 comprises 14 residues. Germline-derived CDR1 and CDR2 are MNHEY and SMNVEV (reference sequence). The V and J ends lost 4 bases and 6 bases, in that order; junction bases with no gene match: 3. The DNA of the CDR3 is TGTGCCAGCAGTTCACTAGCGGGACCCAATGAGCAGTTCTTC. Its translation is CASSSLAGPNEQFF.

V and J are TRBV5-4 and TRBJ1-2, with a possible D match to TRBD1 (6 bases). V was pared by 5 bases and J by 4 bases, with 12 bases between. Looked up from germline, CDR1 is SGHNT and CDR2 is YYREEE (reference sequence). This CDR3 has 13 residues. As DNA, the CDR3 is TGTGCCAGCAGTTCGGACAGTAGCTATGGCTACACCTTC. It specifies CASSSDSSYGYTF.

V gene TRBV29-1 combines with J gene TRBJ1-5; 7 nucleotides align to TRBD1. This CDR3 contains 13 residues. V shed 6 bases and J 7 bases; nucleotides not matched to a gene: 9. Looked up from germline, CDR1 is SQVTM and CDR2 is ANQGSEA. The CDR3 protein is CSVADRVGQPQHF. The CDR3 DNA reads TGCAGCGTAGCAGACAGGGTGGGGCAGCCCCAGCATTTT.

The V call is TRBV19, the J call TRBJ2-5; D may be TRBD1 or TRBD2 (5 bases each). V lost 5 bases and J lost 10, with 17 bases in between. The CDR3 covers 13 residues. CDR1 LNHDA and CDR2 SQIVND come from the germline V gene (reference sequence). CDR3 nucleotides: TGTGCCAGTAGTGAGGGGTGGGAAGGAAGCCAGTACTTC. Amino acids: CASSEGWEGSQYF.